This T cell receptor beta chain comes out of a study of control samples from healthy donors and cancer patients. Produced via immunoSEQ multiplex PCR; TCRdb's table is partial and in-frame only. The sample shows about 130,000 clones, approximately 92% of them seen only once. A single count supports this clone. Germline V gives CDR1 MNHNS, CDR2 SASEGT. V lost 1 base to trimming and J lost 4 bases, with 7 bases between them. The CDR3 is 14 amino acids. Material for sequencing was blood. This sequence joins TRBV6-1 and TRBJ1-4; D ambiguous. This clonotype was sampled from a man aged 40-49 years in good health. The CDR3 DNA is TGTGCCAGCAGTGAAGTCGTAATTAATGAAAAACTGTTTTTT. It codes for CASSEVVINEKLFF.